This TCR beta chain was obtained from a study of blood T cell repertoires in COVID-19. As for the study in general: Spain, Italy and the United States supplied samples that represented acute and convalescent COVID-19. PBMCs, B-cell-depleted T cells, or T cells were the source of the cDNA or gDNA that made up the material.

Source study methods: Cell counts per sample came from amplifying reference gene primers. Produced via immunoSEQ multiplex PCR; TCRdb's table is partial and in-frame only. V and J calls and clone size follow that table, whereas D and trimming were derived from the DNA. The table has 88,000 or so clones, about 80% seen once. CDR3 length: 15 residues. Trimming cost V 4 bases and J 7 bases; bases outside gene matches: 6. Germline CDR1 SGHRS, CDR2 YFSETQ. This clonotype was obtained from a man at least 80 years old with acute or convalescent COVID-19. The chain joins TRBV5-1 to TRBJ1-4, with 11 positions matching TRBD1. Sequenced material: peripheral blood. The DNA for the CDR3 is TGCGCCAGCAGCCTTGAGGGACAGGGGGTTGAAAAACTGTTTTTT. Translated, it gives CASSLEGQGVEKLFF.